The 5 T cell receptor beta chains below all came from one sample that was sequenced in a study of CD8+ T cells in alopecia areata. Specified treatment: oral pan-JAK inhibitor, 5-10 mg twice daily. TCR sequencing used cDNA made by reverse transcription of extracted RNA. Assay: immunoSEQ multiplex PCR; the TCRdb copy retains only in-frame clones and omits some. The sample has under 150,000 clones, around three fifths seen once. The material was CD4+ T cells sorted from blood, obtained at week 24, from a patient treated with tofacitinib. The receptors stem from a human donor with alopecia areata.

The chain employs TRBV25-1 and TRBJ1-2; D gene ambiguous. Trimming removed 4 bases from V and 5 bases from J, with 5 bases in between. This CDR3 has 11 residues. CDR1 is MGHDK and CDR2 is SYGVNS in the germline V gene. CDR3 nucleotides: TGTGCCAGCAGTGGTGTTTATGGCTACACCTTC. Its protein is CASSGVYGYTF.

V and J are TRBV10-3 and TRBJ2-1; 8 nucleotides align to TRBD2. V was clipped by 4 bases and J by 8 bases; unmatched bases: 7. Germline V gene sequence: CDR1 ENHRY, CDR2 SYGVKD. This CDR3 region has 14 residues. CDR3 bases: TGTGCCATCAGTGCGGGGGGGCCTCTGGATGAGCAGTTCTTC. It is translated as CAISAGGPLDEQFF.

The gene calls are TRBV7-2 and TRBJ2-1, with TRBD2 matching 8 bases. The V gene's germline CDR1 is SGHTA and CDR2 FQGNSA. J lost 8 bases, V lost 1 base, and 10 bases had no gene match. This CDR3 has 16 residues. The CDR3 region is CASSLGWAGGGYEQFF. DNA for the CDR3: TGTGCCAGCAGCTTAGGATGGGCGGGGGGTGGCTATGAGCAGTTCTTC.

The chain combines TRBV6-5 with TRBJ2-5, with 8 bases matching TRBD1. Germline values: CDR1 MNHEY, CDR2 SVGAGI. CDR3 length: 15 amino acids. V dropped 5 bases and J dropped 1; count of bases not matched to a gene: 6. The CDR3 DNA follows: TGTGCCAGCAGTCGGACAGGGTTGTTCCAAGAGACCCAGTACTTC. Protein product: CASSRTGLFQETQYF.

The chain combines TRBV19 with TRBJ2-3; no firm D call. Germline loops: CDR1 LNHDA, CDR2 SQIVND (reference sequence). The germline V and J ends were trimmed by 4 bases and 4 bases, with 9 bases remaining between them. This CDR3 spans 13 amino acids. CDR3 sequence (DNA): TGTGCCAGTAGTACCCGGACCGCAGATACGCAGTATTTT. It codes for CASSTRTADTQYF.